These 10 T cell receptor beta chains came from one sample sequenced in a study of breast tumors, draining lymph nodes, adjacent tissues listed by TCRdb under 2016. The axillary draining lymph nodes of breast cancer patients were the source of the lymph node samples. Libraries were constructed by multiplex PCR. TCRdb names Illumina HiSeq 2000 as the instrument used. TCRdb reanalyzed the raw reads on its own, using fastp at Q25 for trimming and MiXCR for clone calling, and kept in-frame beta chains. Rows matching on CDR3 protein sequence are summarized as one entry with the most common DNA and genes. For this sample the table gives about 100,000 distinct CDR3 sequences, of which around 21% were detected only once. Less than 1.5% of the sample lies in the top ten. Source material: axillary lymph node tissue. The receptors shown here come from a female donor with breast cancer. Some clones in this sample may be carry-over from other donors' samples.

This clonotype was counted only a few times. This chain connects TRBV5-1 to TRBJ2-4; 9 positions agree with TRBD1. CDR1 is SGHRS, CDR2 YFSETQ, per germline. Germline trimming cut 4 bases from V and 6 bases from J; bases unmatched to any gene: 5. This CDR3 is 14 amino acids long. The CDR3 DNA reads as TGCGCCAGCAGCGAGGGACAGGGTGGAAACATTCAGTACTTC. Its translation is CASSEGQGGNIQYF.

The chain recombines TRBV5-1 with TRBJ1-5; no clear D. CDR3 length equals 16 residues. Trimming took 1 base from V and 2 from J, leaving 13 bases between them. Germline V CDR1 and CDR2: SGHRS, YFSETQ. The chain's CDR3 is CASSLSEERRNQPQHF. The CDR3 bases are TGCGCCAGCAGCTTGTCCGAGGAGAGGCGCAATCAGCCCCAGCATTTT.

This clonotype was observed once. No conserved phenylalanine or tryptophan is present at the end of the CDR3, so a read error is the likely explanation. The gene calls are TRBV28 and TRBJ1-2; D is possibly TRBD1 (5 bases). The CDR3 has 13 residues. Germline CDR1 is MDHEN and CDR2 is SYDVKM. Trimming took off 6 bases at V and 8 bases at J, with 16 bases between the two ends. Written as DNA, the CDR3 is TGTGCCAGCAGCTCATACGGGAGGGGAGGCTACACCCTC. It is translated as CASSSYGRGGYTL.

Many counts were recorded for this clonotype. The chain employs TRBV20-1 and TRBJ2-7, with D perhaps being TRBD1 or TRBD2 (5 bases each). CDR1 and CDR2 (germline): DFQATT, SNEGSKA (reference sequence). V was trimmed by 1 base and J by 3 bases, leaving 10 bases between them. The CDR3 is 13 amino acids. DNA for the CDR3: TGCAGTGCTAGAGCTGCAGGGAGCTACGAGCAGTACTTC. This codes for CSARAAGSYEQYF.

This clonotype was detected a few times. The CDR3 sequence is CASSQTGLALRGTGELFF. In DNA form, the CDR3 reads TGTGCCAGCAGCCAGACGGGACTAGCTTTACGGGGCACCGGGGAGCTGTTTTTT. V gene TRBV3-1 combines with J gene TRBJ2-2; 9 positions agree with TRBD2. CDR1 is LGHDT, CDR2 YNNKEL, per germline (reference sequence). The ends lost 3 bases at V and 4 bases at J; junction bases unmatched: 12. This CDR3 spans 18 amino acids.

This clonotype was seen many times. V and J are TRBV4-1 and TRBJ1-5, with D possibly being TRBD1 (5 bases). The ends were cut back, 1 base at V and 2 bases at J, with 9 bases in the middle. The germline gives CDR1 MGHRA, CDR2 YSYEKL. This CDR3 is 15 amino acids long. CDR3 sequence: CASSQAGRGNQPQHF. The CDR3 DNA follows: TGCGCCAGCAGCCAAGCCGGCAGGGGCAATCAGCCCCAGCATTTT.

The chain combines TRBV18 with TRBJ1-2; 8 positions agree with TRBD1. The CDR3 runs to 17 residues. The V gene end was trimmed by 6 bases and the J gene end by 5 bases; junction bases not matched to a gene: 17. The germline V gene has CDR1 KGHSH and CDR2 LQKENI. CDR3 nucleotide sequence: TGTGCCAGCTCGCCGACCGGATCCCAGACAGGGGTATATGGCTACACCTTC. Its translation is CASSPTGSQTGVYGYTF.

The table lists this clonotype with many counts. The chain combines TRBV5-8 with TRBJ2-3; unclear D gene. The CDR3 length is 17 residues. Trimming pared 0 bases from V and 2 bases from J, leaving 16 bases between. From germline, CDR1 is SGHTS and CDR2 YDEGEE. CDR3 in amino acids: CASSLEPGRQITDTQYF. The CDR3 region has the DNA TGTGCCAGCAGCTTGGAACCCGGACGTCAGATCACAGATACGCAGTATTTT.

Ten or more counts support this clonotype. This chain connects TRBV19 to TRBJ2-5; D is undetermined. The CDR3 contains 13 residues. V lost 0 bases to trimming and J lost 7 bases, with 9 bases between them. From germline, CDR1 is LNHDA and CDR2 SQIVND (reference sequence). CDR3 coding DNA: TGTGCCAGTAGTATAGATCTGGGGTGGACCCAGTACTTC. This sequence encodes CASSIDLGWTQYF.

At least ten counts were recorded for this clonotype. The rearrangement uses TRBV2 and TRBJ2-1; no reliable D call. Trimming removed 7 bases from V and 1 base from J, with 8 bases in between. The CDR3 runs to 13 residues. The germline V gene encodes CDR1 SNHLY and CDR2 FYNNEI. DNA of the CDR3: TGTGCCAGCATGAAGGGATCCTACAATGAGCAGTTCTTC. Protein: CASMKGSYNEQFF.